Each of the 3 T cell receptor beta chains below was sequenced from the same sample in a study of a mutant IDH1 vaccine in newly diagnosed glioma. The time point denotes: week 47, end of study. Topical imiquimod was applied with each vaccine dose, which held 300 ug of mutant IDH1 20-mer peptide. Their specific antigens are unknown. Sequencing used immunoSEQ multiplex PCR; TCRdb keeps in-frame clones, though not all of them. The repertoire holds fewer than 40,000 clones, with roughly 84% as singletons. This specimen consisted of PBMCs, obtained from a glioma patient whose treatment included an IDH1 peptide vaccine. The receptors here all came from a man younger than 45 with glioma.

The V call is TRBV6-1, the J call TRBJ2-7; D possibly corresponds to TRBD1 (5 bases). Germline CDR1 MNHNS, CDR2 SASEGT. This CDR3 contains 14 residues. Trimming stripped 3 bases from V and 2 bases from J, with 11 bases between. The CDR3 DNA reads TGTGCCAGCAGTGACCAGGGCCAGACCTACGAGCAGTACTTC. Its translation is CASSDQGQTYEQYF.

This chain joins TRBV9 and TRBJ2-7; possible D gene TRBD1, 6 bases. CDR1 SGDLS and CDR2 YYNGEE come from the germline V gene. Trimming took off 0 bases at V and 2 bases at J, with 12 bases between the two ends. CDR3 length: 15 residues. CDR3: CASSVDGGQTYEQYF. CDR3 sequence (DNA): TGTGCCAGCAGCGTAGATGGGGGCCAAACCTACGAGCAGTACTTC.

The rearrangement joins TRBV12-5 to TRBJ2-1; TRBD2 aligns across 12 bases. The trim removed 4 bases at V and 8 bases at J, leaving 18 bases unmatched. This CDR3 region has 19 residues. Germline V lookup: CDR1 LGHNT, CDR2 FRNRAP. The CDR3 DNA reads TGTGCTAGTGGTTCAACCTCCGGGACTAGCGGGTCCCAGGGAGATGAGCAGTTCTTC. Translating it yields CASGSTSGTSGSQGDEQFF.